This T cell receptor (beta chain) emerged from a study of spatial heterogeneity in lung cancer. Across the whole study: Detection consistently captured more beta-chain sequences than alpha-chain sequences. Overall study findings and caveats: Expanded alpha and beta TCR counts within tumors tracked tumor mutation counts.

Specified time point: sample taken at primary tumor resection. A total of over 70 untreated early-stage non-small cell lung cancer patients served as donors. Frozen PBMC, nontumor lung or tumor provided whole RNA, which was sequenced unsorted. Ten or more counts support this clonotype. Its antigen is currently unknown. The germline V and J ends were trimmed by 5 bases and 1 base, with 6 bases remaining between them. The CDR3 covers 13 residues. MiXCR, applied by TCRdb to the 5' RACE reads, yields one record per CDR3 protein. The sample lists about 12,000 distinct CDR3 sequences; 6% to 7% were seen once.

The TCR originated in a female donor with early-stage non-small cell lung cancer. The chain employs TRBV12-3 or TRBV12-4 and TRBJ1-5; tentatively, D is TRBD1 (5 bases). Specimen: lung tumor tissue, collected at surgery. The CDR3 region has the DNA TGTGCCAGCAGTCAGGGCAGCAATCAGCCCCAGCATTTT. Its translation: CASSQGSNQPQHF.